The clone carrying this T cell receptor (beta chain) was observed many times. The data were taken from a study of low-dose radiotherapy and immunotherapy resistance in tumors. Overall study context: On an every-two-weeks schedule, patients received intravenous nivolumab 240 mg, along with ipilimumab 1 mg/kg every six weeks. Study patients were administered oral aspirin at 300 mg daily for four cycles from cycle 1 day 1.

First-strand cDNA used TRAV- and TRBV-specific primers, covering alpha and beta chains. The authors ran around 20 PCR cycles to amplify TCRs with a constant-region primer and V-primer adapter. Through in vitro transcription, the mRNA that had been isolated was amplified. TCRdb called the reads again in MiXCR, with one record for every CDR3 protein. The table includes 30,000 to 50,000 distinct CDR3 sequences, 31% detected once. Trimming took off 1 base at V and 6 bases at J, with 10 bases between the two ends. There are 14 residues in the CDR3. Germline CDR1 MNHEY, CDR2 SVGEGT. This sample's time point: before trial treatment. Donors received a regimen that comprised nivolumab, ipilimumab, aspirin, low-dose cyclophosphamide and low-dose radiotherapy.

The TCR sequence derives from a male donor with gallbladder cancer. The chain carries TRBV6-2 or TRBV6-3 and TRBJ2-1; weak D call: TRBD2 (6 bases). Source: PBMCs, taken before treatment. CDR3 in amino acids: CASSYFWRGNEQFF. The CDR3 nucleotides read TGTGCCAGCAGTTACTTTTGGCGGGGCAATGAGCAGTTCTTC.